Sequencing of this T cell receptor (beta chain) was carried out in a study of T cells in localized non-small cell lung cancer. The length of the CDR3 is 17 residues. Generated by immunoSEQ multiplex PCR, the TCRdb table keeps only in-frame clones and is missing some. The sample lists about 130,000 clones, about 90% seen once, with around 1.7% in the top ten. Study results and caveats: Within adjacent lung there appeared a median 57 of the top 100 tumor clones. Heterogeneity stays possible, as sequencing covered only one tumor region. Clonality of T cells reached its maximum in uninvolved adjacent lung, surpassing tumor.

As regards this clone: Its target is unknown.

The material was peripheral blood, obtained before any cancer treatment. The clonotype comes from a female donor of 60 years or more with stage I lung adenocarcinoma. This sequence joins TRBV21-1 and TRBJ2-7; TRBD1 is the table's D call, not checked against the DNA. TRBV21-1 is shown as a pseudogene. This CDR3 is CASRSRGRQSCSYEQYF. As DNA, the CDR3 is TGTGCCTCCCGATCCAGGGGGCGTCAATCTTGTTCCTACGAGCAGTACTTC.